One sample yielded the 16 T cell receptor beta chains listed below, sequenced in a study of cytomegalovirus exposure and HLA in healthy donors. With 60 Vbeta and 13 Jbeta primers, the PCR was carried out. Method: immunoSEQ multiplex PCR; TCRdb's copy keeps in-frame clones and lacks some. The sample comprises around 150,000 clones, nearly 80% of which are singletons, and about 0.66% rests with the top ten. Sequencing input: PBMCs. Source of these receptors: a male donor in good health and CMV-seronegative.

The J gene is TRBJ1-3, the V gene TRBV15; 7 bases are a match to TRBD1. V trimming: 3 bases; J trimming: 2 bases; junction bases outside the gene matches: 7. This CDR3 spans 16 amino acids. CDR1 LNHNV and CDR2 YYDKDF come from the germline V gene (reference sequence). The CDR3 DNA sequence: TGTGCCACCAGCAGCAGACAGGGACGACCTGGAAACACCATATATTTT. It codes for CATSSRQGRPGNTIYF.

The chain joins TRBV7-6 to TRBJ1-6; D is unclear. Per germline, CDR1 SGHVS and CDR2 FNYEAQ. This CDR3 has 14 residues. Trimming left V 1 base short and J 15 bases short, with 16 bases between. The CDR3 DNA reads TGTGCCAGCAGCTTAGACTCTGGGTGGAGTCTCCTCCACTTT. Residues: CASSLDSGWSLLHF.

The chain links TRBV6-5 to TRBJ2-1; TRBD1 agrees at 12 bases. The CDR3 covers 16 residues. CDR1 and CDR2 from the germline V gene are MNHEY and SVGAGI. With V trimmed by 1 base and J by 7 bases, 5 bases remained unmatched. The CDR3, as DNA: TGTGCCAGCAGTTACTGGGGACAGGGGGCGTTAAATGAGCAGTTCTTC. Translated: CASSYWGQGALNEQFF.

The chain employs TRBV30 and TRBJ1-1; a weak D match, TRBD1 (6 bases). This CDR3 region has 12 residues. With 5 bases removed from V and 8 bases from J, the gap between germline ends came to 15 bases. Looked up from germline, CDR1 is GTSNPN and CDR2 is SVGIG (reference sequence). CDR3 sequence reads: CAWLKDSNEAFF. In nucleotides, the CDR3 is TGTGCCTGGCTAAAGGACAGTAACGAAGCTTTCTTT.

V and J are TRBV6-4 and TRBJ2-3, with D tentatively TRBD1 (5 bases). V dropped 0 bases and J dropped 4 bases, with 8 bases sitting between them. The CDR3 has 14 residues. Germline loops: CDR1 MRHNA, CDR2 SNTAGT. The DNA of the CDR3 is TGTGCCAGCAGTGACTCATCAGGGTCAGATACGCAGTATTTT. Its translation: CASSDSSGSDTQYF.

The chain is built from TRBV30 and TRBJ1-5; weak D call: TRBD1 (6 bases). This CDR3 has 14 residues. CDR1 is GTSNPN and CDR2 is SVGIG in the germline V gene (reference sequence). V was cut by 0 bases and J by 9 bases, with 15 bases left in between. The CDR3 DNA sequence: TGTGCCTGGAGTGTATCCGGGCAGGGGATGCCCCAGCATTTT. This sequence encodes CAWSVSGQGMPQHF.

The chain recombines TRBV19 with TRBJ2-1; TRBD1 matches at 8 bases. J gave up 9 bases and V 3 bases, and 13 bases lay outside the gene matches. The length of the CDR3 is 16 residues. The germline CDR1 and CDR2 sequences are LNHDA and SQIVND (reference sequence). CDR3 in DNA: TGTGCCAGTAGTATTTTCGTGGACAGGGAGGATGGTGAGCAGTTCTTC. The encoded protein is CASSIFVDREDGEQFF.

This clone has only one observation. The V gene is TRBV4-3, the J gene TRBJ1-5, with D possibly TRBD1 on 5 matching bases. Trimming took off 2 bases at V and 5 bases at J, with 7 bases between the two ends. CDR1 and CDR2 from the germline V gene are LGHNA and YSLEER. This CDR3 is 13 amino acids long. The CDR3 reads CASSQSQDQPQHF. The CDR3 DNA sequence: TGCGCCAGCAGCCAATCACAGGATCAGCCCCAGCATTTT.

V gene TRBV9 combines with J gene TRBJ1-3; 7 nucleotides line up with TRBD1. This CDR3 region has 16 residues. CDR1 and CDR2 from the germline V gene are SGDLS and YYNGEE. V gave up 5 bases and J gave up 4 bases; unmatched junction bases: 12. CDR3 sequence reads: CASSDNDRVGGNTIYF. DNA for the CDR3: TGTGCCAGCAGTGACAACGACAGGGTGGGGGGAAACACCATATATTTT. Full variable domain (missing parts from reference TRBV9 and TRBJ1-3): DSGVTQTPKHLITATGQRVTLRCSPRSGDLSVYWYQQSLDQGLQFLIQYYNGEERAKGNILERFSAQQFPDLHSELNLSSLELGDSALYFCASSDNDRVGGNTIYFGEGSWLTVV.

The chain combines TRBV2 with TRBJ1-4; no clear D gene. Germline CDR1 reads SNHLY; CDR2 reads FYNNEI. The CDR3 is made up of 11 amino acids. The V end was cut by 5 bases, the J end by 8 bases, with 6 bases between. The CDR3 nucleotides are TGTGCCAGCAGTCTCAGAGAAAAACTGTTTTTT. This sequence encodes CASSLREKLFF.

This clone was picked up a small number of times. The J gene is TRBJ2-7, the V gene TRBV9; TRBD1 matches at 11 bases. The ends lost 0 bases at V and 6 bases at J; junction bases unmatched: 11. CDR1 SGDLS and CDR2 YYNGEE come from the germline V gene. CDR3 length: 17 residues. The CDR3 DNA sequence: TGTGCCAGCAGCGTAGGTCTAGGGACAGGGGGTCTTTTCGAGCAGTACTTC. Its translation: CASSVGLGTGGLFEQYF.

The chain combines TRBV27 with TRBJ2-1, with 9 bases aligning to TRBD2. The CDR3 has 15 amino acids. Germline loops: CDR1 MNHEY, CDR2 SMNVEV (reference sequence). With 6 bases clipped from V and 0 bases from J, the junction kept 3 bases outside the gene matches. The CDR3 reads CASSLAGNSYNEQFF. The CDR3 DNA reads as TGTGCCAGCAGCCTAGCGGGAAACTCCTACAATGAGCAGTTCTTC.

This clone turned up a few times. The rearrangement joins TRBV11-3 to TRBJ1-1, with a possible D match to TRBD1 (6 bases). Germline assignment: CDR1 SGHNT and CDR2 YENEEA. With 4 bases removed from V and 3 bases from J, the gap between germline ends came to 9 bases. This CDR3 spans 13 amino acids. This CDR3 is CASSSNRDTEAFF. CDR3 nucleotide sequence: TGTGCCAGCAGCTCAAACAGGGACACTGAAGCTTTCTTT.

A few counts support this clone. This chain uses TRBV11-2 with TRBJ1-1; 8 bases fit TRBD1. Germline V CDR1 and CDR2: SGHAT, FQNNGV. CDR3 length: 15 amino acids. With 1 base clipped from V and 5 bases from J, the junction kept 6 bases outside the gene matches. CDR3 residues: CASSLGQDRETEAFF. Written as DNA, the CDR3 is TGTGCCAGCAGCTTAGGCCAGGACAGGGAAACTGAAGCTTTCTTT.

This clone was observed a handful of times. The chain employs TRBV5-4 and TRBJ2-1, with 8 nucleotides matching TRBD2. The junction had 8 bases not matched to a gene; V was cut back by 1 base and J by 5 bases. This CDR3 region has 16 residues. CDR1 is SGHNT and CDR2 is YYREEE in the germline V gene (reference sequence). CDR3 sequence (DNA): TGTGCCAGCAGCTTGCCCGGGACTAGAGGGCACAATGAGCAGTTCTTC. Translation gives CASSLPGTRGHNEQFF.

The rearrangement uses TRBV11-3 and TRBJ2-2, with a possible D match to TRBD1 (6 bases). Trimming took off 5 bases at V and 0 bases at J, with 13 bases between the two ends. Germline-derived CDR1 and CDR2 are SGHNT and YENEEA. The CDR3 contains 16 residues. The CDR3: CASSPSRTANTGELFF. CDR3 nucleotides: TGTGCCAGCAGCCCCAGCCGGACAGCGAACACCGGGGAGCTGTTTTTT.